This TCR beta chain comes out of a study of lung T cells in sarcoidosis with Löfgren's syndrome. TCRdb reprocessed the reads via MiXCR and lists one record per CDR3 protein. The sample has 15,000 to 25,000 distinct CDR3 sequences, 20% to 25% seen once. This clonotype was observed a handful of times. The clonotype comes from a human donor with sarcoidosis (Löfgren's syndrome or another form), or a control subject (not recorded which). Sequencing was carried out using CD4+ T cells from bronchoalveolar lavage.

The CDR3, as DNA: TGTGCCAGCAGCGTTCAAACGGGAGGAATCTACAATGAGCAGTTCTTC. It is translated as CASSVQTGGIYNEQFF. This chain links TRBV7-2 with TRBJ2-1; TRBD2 matches at 7 bases. V was clipped by 5 bases and J by 3 bases; unmatched bases: 10. Per the germline V gene, CDR1 is SGHTA and CDR2 is FQGNSA. The CDR3 runs 16 residues.